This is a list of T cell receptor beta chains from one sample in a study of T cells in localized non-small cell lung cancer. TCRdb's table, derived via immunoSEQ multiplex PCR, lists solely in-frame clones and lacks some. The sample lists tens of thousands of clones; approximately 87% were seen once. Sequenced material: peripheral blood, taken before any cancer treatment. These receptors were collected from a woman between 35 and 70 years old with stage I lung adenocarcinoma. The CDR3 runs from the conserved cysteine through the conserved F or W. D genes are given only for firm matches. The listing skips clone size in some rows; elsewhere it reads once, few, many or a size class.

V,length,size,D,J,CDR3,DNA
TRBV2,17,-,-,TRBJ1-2,CASSENLRSAGSYGYTF,TGTGCCAGCAGTGAAAATTTAAGGTCGGCAGGGAGCTATGGCTACACCTTC
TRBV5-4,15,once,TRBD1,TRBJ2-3,CASSPDRGPADTQYF,TGTGCCAGCAGCCCGGACAGGGGGCCGGCAGATACGCAGTATTTT
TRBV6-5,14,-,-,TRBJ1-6,CASSRTVYNSPLHF,TGTGCCAGCAGCCGTACGGTCTATAATTCACCCCTCCACTTT
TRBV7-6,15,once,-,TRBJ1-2,CASSLTTGREGGYTF,TGTGCCAGCAGCTTAACAACAGGGCGGGAAGGTGGCTACACCTTC
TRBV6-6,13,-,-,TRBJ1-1,CASSYSSNTEAFF,TGTGCCAGCAGTTACTCGAGCAACACTGAAGCTTTCTTT
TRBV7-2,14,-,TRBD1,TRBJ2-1,CASSFVSGQNEQFF,TGTGCCAGCAGCTTTGTATCGGGACAGAATGAGCAGTTCTTC
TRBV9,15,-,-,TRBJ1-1,CASSVVVESNTEAFF,TGTGCCAGCAGCGTAGTTGTGGAATCGAACACTGAAGCTTTCTTT
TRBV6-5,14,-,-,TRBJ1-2,CASSLMRTVYGYTF,TGTGCCAGCAGCCTCATGAGGACCGTCTATGGCTACACCTTC
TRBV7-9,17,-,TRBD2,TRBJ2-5,CASSKVREGRGGETQYF,TGTGCCAGCAGCAAAGTTCGGGAGGGCAGGGGTGGAGAGACCCAGTACTTC
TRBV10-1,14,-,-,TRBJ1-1,CASSVEWPNTEAFF,TGCGCCAGCAGTGTGGAGTGGCCGAACACTGAAGCTTTCTTT
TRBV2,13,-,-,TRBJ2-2,CASSRASDGELFF,TGTGCCAGCAGCAGGGCATCCGACGGGGAGCTGTTTTTT
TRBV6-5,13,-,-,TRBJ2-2,CASSYRGTGELFF,TGTGCCAGCAGTTACCGGGGAACCGGGGAGCTGTTTTTT
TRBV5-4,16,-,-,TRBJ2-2,CASSSMTTVGTGELFF,TGTGCCAGCAGCTCCATGACCACAGTTGGCACCGGGGAGCTGTTTTTT
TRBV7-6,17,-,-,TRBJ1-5,CASSLADRFYSNQPQHF,TGTGCCAGCAGCTTAGCGGACAGATTCTATAGCAATCAGCCCCAGCATTTT
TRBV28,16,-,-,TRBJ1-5,CASSLIGGGSNQPQHF,TGTGCCAGCAGTTTAATCGGGGGAGGAAGCAATCAGCCCCAGCATTTT
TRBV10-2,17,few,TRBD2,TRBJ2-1,CASSETLLAGGYNEQFF,TGCGCCAGCAGTGAGACCCTGCTAGCGGGGGGTTACAATGAGCAGTTCTTC
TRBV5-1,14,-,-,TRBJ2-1,CASSLMGAGNEQFF,TGCGCCAGCAGCTTGATGGGGGCGGGGAACGAGCAGTTCTTC
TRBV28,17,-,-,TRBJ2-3,CASSLVASPWRTDTQYF,TGTGCCAGCAGTTTAGTGGCTTCGCCGTGGCGCACAGATACGCAGTATTTT
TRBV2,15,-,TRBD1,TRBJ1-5,CASSLGQVVNQPQHF,TGTGCCAGCAGCCTGGGACAGGTAGTCAATCAGCCCCAGCATTTT
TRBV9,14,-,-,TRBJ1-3,CASSFTEAGNTIYF,TGTGCCAGCAGCTTTACTGAGGCTGGAAACACCATATATTTT
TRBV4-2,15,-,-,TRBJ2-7,CASSQDRGSLYEQYF,TGTGCCAGCAGCCAAGATCGGGGCTCCCTGTACGAGCAGTACTTC
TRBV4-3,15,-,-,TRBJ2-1,CASSPGHLLESSQFF,TGCGCCAGCAGCCCCGGACATCTCCTAGAGTCATCTCAGTTCTTC
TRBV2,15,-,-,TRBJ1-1,CASSETAPGYPEAFF,TGTGCCAGCAGTGAAACAGCCCCAGGGTACCCTGAAGCTTTCTTT
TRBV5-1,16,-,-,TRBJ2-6,CASSLGGIAGANVLTF,TGCGCCAGCAGCTTGGGGGGGATCGCTGGGGCCAACGTCCTGACTTTC
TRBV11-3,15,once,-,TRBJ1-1,CASSLIVVTNTEAFF,TGTGCCAGCAGCTTAATCGTGGTGACGAACACTGAAGCTTTCTTT
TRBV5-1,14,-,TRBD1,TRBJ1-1,CASSLDTGATEAFF,TGCGCCAGCAGCTTGGACACAGGGGCCACTGAAGCTTTCTTT
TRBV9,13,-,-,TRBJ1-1,CASRGAGGTEAFF,TGTGCCAGCAGGGGCGCGGGGGGCACTGAAGCTTTCTTT
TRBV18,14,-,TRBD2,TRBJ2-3,CASSPLGGSDTQYF,TGTGCCAGCTCACCATTGGGGGGGTCAGATACGCAGTATTTT
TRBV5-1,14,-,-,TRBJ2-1,CASSLEHLYNEQFF,TGCGCCAGCAGCTTGGAACACTTATACAATGAGCAGTTCTTC
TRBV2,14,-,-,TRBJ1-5,CASSATGFNQPQHF,TGTGCCAGCAGTGCCACAGGATTTAATCAGCCCCAGCATTTT
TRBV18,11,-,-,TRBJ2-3,CASSRTDTQYF,TGTGCCAGCTCTCGCACAGATACGCAGTATTTT
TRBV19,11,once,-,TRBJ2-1,CASSIWNEQFF,TGTGCCAGTAGTATATGGAATGAGCAGTTCTTC
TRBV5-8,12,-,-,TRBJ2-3,CASSIISRAQYF,TGTGCCAGCAGCATAATTAGCAGAGCGCAGTATTTT
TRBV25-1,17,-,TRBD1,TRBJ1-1,CASSRAGTGGGITEAFF,TGTGCCAGCTCTAGGGCGGGGACAGGGGGCGGAATAACTGAAGCTTTCTTT
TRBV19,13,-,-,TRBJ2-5,CASSRARQETQYF,TGTGCCAGTAGTAGGGCCAGGCAAGAGACCCAGTACTTC
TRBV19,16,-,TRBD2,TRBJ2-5,CASSQGLAGPQETQYF,TGTGCCAGTAGTCAGGGACTAGCGGGACCTCAAGAGACCCAGTACTTC
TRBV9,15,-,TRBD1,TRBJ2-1,CASSVWDSSYNEQFF,TGTGCCAGCAGCGTATGGGACAGTTCCTACAATGAGCAGTTCTTC